This is a list of T cell receptor beta chains from one sample in a study of T cell responses to AZD1222 COVID-19 vaccine. Sequencing used immunoSEQ multiplex PCR; TCRdb keeps in-frame clones, though not all of them. This sample carries 85,000 to 120,000 clones, 86% of them seen once, and the ten largest clones take approximately 5.1%. The sequenced sample was peripheral blood, obtained on day 0 of AZD1222 vaccination. The receptors shown here come from an adult in good health. Each CDR3 is given without its conserved first and last residue. A D gene is named only where the DNA matches it firmly.

TRBV29-1	NA	TRBJ1-2	SVFRTSVYGYT
TRBV11-2	NA	TRBJ2-1	ASSSGHSYNEQF
TRBV11-2	NA	TRBJ2-7	ASSLGQASYEQY
TRBV7-2	NA	TRBJ1-2	ASSLDAGHFLGGYT
TRBV28	TRBD1	TRBJ1-1	ASSSPRDRGRYTEAF
TRBV7-7	TRBD1	TRBJ2-3	ASSSGQGSTDTQY
TRBV7-3	NA	TRBJ1-6	ASSLDRSSYNSPLH
TRBV4-1	NA	TRBJ1-6	ASSQEWGSSSYNSPLH
TRBV30	NA	TRBJ1-1	AWSVGVNTEAF
TRBV3-1/TRBV3-2	TRBD2	TRBJ2-1	ASSQVAAGMYNEQF
TRBV6-4	TRBD2	TRBJ2-1	ASSVQAGKNNNEQF
TRBV5-5	NA	TRBJ2-6	ASSLPSPTSGANVLT
TRBV6-6	NA	TRBJ1-5	ASSSGGEAQPQH
TRBV2	NA	TRBJ1-5	ASSVGRDSNQPQH
TRBV28	NA	TRBJ2-3	ASSLSGPRGTDTQY
TRBV6-5	TRBD1	TRBJ1-5	ASSPQGYSNQPQH
TRBV5-4	NA	TRBJ2-7	ASRKDKAAYEQY
TRBV12-3/TRBV12-4	NA	TRBJ1-2	ASSLAGAPGYT
TRBV7-8	TRBD2	TRBJ2-1	ASSLLRGGGLAGGSSYNEQF
TRBV19	NA	TRBJ2-6	ASIDSGANVLT
TRBV7-2	TRBD1	TRBJ1-2	ASVLGAGGDRGYT
TRBV19	TRBD2	TRBJ2-1	ASSASSGWSSYNEQF
TRBV18	NA	TRBJ1-3	ASSPQGTGNTIY
TRBV4-3	NA	TRBJ1-5	ASSQDGYSNQPQH
TRBV19	TRBD1	TRBJ1-6	ASSIGQVSPLH
TRBV7-2	NA	TRBJ2-1	ASGQGSFSYNEQF
TRBV5-1	TRBD2	TRBJ2-1	ASSLGLAGGYNEQF
TRBV16	NA	TRBJ1-1	ASSQSRGSTEAF
TRBV19	NA	TRBJ2-7	ASANLGRTRGEQY
TRBV19	TRBD1	TRBJ2-7	ASRQGARYEQY
TRBV5-1	TRBD1	TRBJ1-1	ASSYSGQATEAF
TRBV4-1	NA	TRBJ1-3	ASSLFGQASGNTIY
TRBV19	NA	TRBJ2-4	ASHLGDWAKNIQY
TRBV19	NA	TRBJ1-4	ASNRSPNEKLF
TRBV7-2	NA	TRBJ1-1	ASSSRQQNTEAF
TRBV4-2	NA	TRBJ1-1	ASSQGIGGGTEAF
TRBV15	TRBD1	TRBJ2-1	ATSFGTGTVNEQF
TRBV11-2	NA	TRBJ2-1	ASSLDLAANEQF
TRBV7-9	NA	TRBJ1-3	ASSHAREYTGNTIY
TRBV19	NA	TRBJ1-1	ASSPPVGGTEAF
TRBV7-9	TRBD2	TRBJ2-7	ASSLGGSVVYEQY
TRBV7-6	NA	TRBJ1-4	ASSLARAEKLF
TRBV3-1/TRBV3-2	NA	TRBJ2-3	ASSQGRGRTDTQY
TRBV25-1	NA	TRBJ2-2	ASSEFEYGELF
TRBV5-4	NA	TRBJ2-2	ASSSQGRPGELF
TRBV5-1	NA	TRBJ1-6	ASSLEHSPLH
TRBV11-2	TRBD2	TRBJ2-6	ASSSLSGGAGGANVLT
TRBV18	NA	TRBJ1-5	ASSQGHNSNQPQH
TRBV4-2	NA	TRBJ2-7	ASSQVGQGPYEQY
TRBV7-9	TRBD2	TRBJ2-1	ASSFDGRYNEQF
TRBV5-4	NA	TRBJ1-1	ASSLAPGRMNTEAF
TRBV7-6	TRBD2	TRBJ2-1	ASSARLAGDNEQF
TRBV19	TRBD1	TRBJ1-3	ASGTGGLSGNTIY
TRBV28	TRBD1	TRBJ1-6	ASSTPTGELSPLH
TRBV19	NA	TRBJ1-6	ASSIRGSNSPLH
TRBV7-2	NA	TRBJ1-4	ASSLGSGRITNEKLF
TRBV27	NA	TRBJ1-1	ASSLGGREAF